One sample yielded the 3 T cell receptor beta chains listed below, sequenced in a study of blood T cell repertoires in COVID-19. Libraries were prepared by immunoSEQ multiplex PCR; TCRdb keeps only in-frame clonotypes and omits some of them. The data hold hundreds of thousands of clones, with 80% to 90% observed a single time. Sequencing used peripheral blood. The receptors derive from a man of 80 years or more with acute or convalescent COVID-19.

This chain joins TRBV19 and TRBJ2-5; D may be TRBD2 (6 bases). V dropped 6 bases and J dropped 4 bases, with 21 bases sitting between them. Germline V gene sequence: CDR1 LNHDA, CDR2 SQIVND (reference sequence). CDR3 length equals 16 residues. In DNA, the CDR3 is TGTGCCAGTAGCGGAGGGTGGGGCAGGGAACCAGAGACCCAGTACTTC. It encodes CASSGGWGREPETQYF. The entire variable domain, with the rest obtained from reference TRBV19 and TRBJ2-5, is as follows: DGGITQSPKYLFRKEGQNVTLSCEQNLNHDAMYWYRQDPGQGLRLIYYSQIVNDFQKGDIAEGYSVSREKKESFPLTVTSAQKNPTAFYLCASSGGWGREPETQYFGPGTRLLVL.

Notes on this clone: Other DNA sequences in the sample encode the same CDR3. This chain uses TRBV5-1 with TRBJ2-5; unclear D gene. There are 13 residues in the CDR3. Germline V gives CDR1 SGHRS, CDR2 YFSETQ. V dropped 1 base and J dropped 1 base, with 5 bases sitting between them. The CDR3, as DNA: TGCGCCAGCAGCTTGCCCGGCCAAGAGACCCAGTACTTC. It yields the protein CASSLPGQETQYF.

This clone showed up just once. This chain links TRBV9 with TRBJ2-4, with 10 bases matching TRBD2. The CDR3 runs to 14 residues. Germline assignment: CDR1 SGDLS and CDR2 YYNGEE. The V and J ends lost 4 bases and 6 bases, in that order; junction bases with no gene match: 4. The CDR3 sequence is CASSLGLAANIQYF. The CDR3 nucleotides read TGTGCCAGCAGCCTTGGACTAGCGGCAAACATTCAGTACTTC.